These T cell receptor beta chains were read from a single sample in a study of shared clonotypes between healthy human individuals. Clones were sequenced by immunoSEQ multiplex PCR, and TCRdb holds only the in-frame ones, with some missing. The sample consists of approximately 480,000 clones, roughly 85% of them appearing once. Sequenced input: PBMCs. These receptors were taken from a woman between 35 and 50 years old in good health. Some clones in this sample may be carry-over from other donors' samples. Both conserved end residues are part of each CDR3. The order of the fields is V gene, clone size, D gene, J gene, CDR3 protein, CDR3 DNA. The D gene is left open where the match is weak. Size values are once, few and many counts, or a class for expanded clones, and some rows have none.

V: TRBV7-2; size: NA; D: NA; J: TRBJ2-6; CDR3: CASSFGSSGANVLTF; DNA: TGTGCCAGCAGCTTCGGGAGCTCTGGGGCCAACGTCCTGACTTTC
V: TRBV4-3; size: NA; D: TRBD2; J: TRBJ2-7; CDR3: CASSQGQATSGTIYEQYF; DNA: TGCGCCAGCAGCCAAGGGCAGGCAACTAGCGGGACTATCTACGAGCAGTACTTC
V: TRBV2; size: NA; D: NA; J: TRBJ1-4; CDR3: CASSEGGATSNGLFF; DNA: TGTGCCAGCAGTGAAGGGGGGGCGACGTCTAATGGACTGTTTTTT
V: TRBV5-5; size: NA; D: NA; J: TRBJ1-1; CDR3: CASSLAWVNTEAFF; DNA: TGTGCCAGCAGCTTGGCCTGGGTGAACACTGAAGCTTTCTTT
V: TRBV12-5; size: few; D: NA; J: TRBJ2-1; CDR3: CASGFSVYNEQFF; DNA: TGTGCTAGTGGTTTCAGTGTTTACAATGAGCAGTTCTTC
V: TRBV5-1; size: NA; D: NA; J: TRBJ2-5; CDR3: CASSYEYQETQYF; DNA: TGCGCCAGCAGCTATGAGTACCAAGAGACCCAGTACTTC
V: TRBV28; size: few; D: NA; J: TRBJ1-5; CDR3: CASSFGWVNQPQHF; DNA: TGTGCCAGCAGTTTTGGCTGGGTCAATCAGCCCCAGCATTTT
V: TRBV9; size: NA; D: NA; J: TRBJ2-7; CDR3: CASSPALALGPHEQYF; DNA: TGTGCCAGCAGCCCAGCCCTGGCCTTGGGTCCCCACGAGCAGTACTTC
V: TRBV6-1; size: few; D: TRBD1; J: TRBJ2-2; CDR3: CASSGQQGTTGELFF; DNA: TGTGCCAGCAGTGGCCAACAGGGGACAACCGGGGAGCTGTTTTTT
V: TRBV30; size: once; D: TRBD2; J: TRBJ2-2; CDR3: CAWSGGRARAGELFF; DNA: TGTGCCTGGAGCGGCGGGAGGGCGCGGGCCGGGGAGCTGTTTTTT
V: TRBV29-1; size: NA; D: NA; J: TRBJ2-7; CDR3: CSVVLTGYYEQYF; DNA: TGCAGCGTTGTCCTGACAGGATACTACGAGCAGTACTTC
V: TRBV5-1; size: once; D: NA; J: TRBJ2-5; CDR3: CASSGVESPGETQYF; DNA: TGCGCCAGCAGCGGCGTCGAGAGTCCAGGGGAGACCCAGTACTTC
V: TRBV9; size: NA; D: NA; J: TRBJ2-3; CDR3: CASSVEGTDTQYF; DNA: TGTGCCAGCAGCGTAGAAGGTACAGATACGCAGTATTTT
V: TRBV5-8; size: few; D: TRBD2; J: TRBJ2-3; CDR3: CASSLGAGGFTDTQYF; DNA: TGTGCCAGCAGCTTGGGGGCGGGAGGATTCACAGATACGCAGTATTTT
V: TRBV5-1; size: NA; D: NA; J: TRBJ2-7; CDR3: CASSFRTGSYEQYF; DNA: TGCGCCAGCAGCTTCCGGACGGGTTCCTACGAGCAGTACTTC
V: TRBV29-1; size: NA; D: NA; J: TRBJ2-1; CDR3: CSVEGPGDDNEQFF; DNA: TGCAGCGTTGAAGGCCCAGGCGATGACAATGAGCAGTTCTTC
V: TRBV5-1; size: NA; D: NA; J: TRBJ2-7; CDR3: CASSLNDPLYEQYF; DNA: TGCGCCAGCAGCCTGAACGACCCCCTCTACGAGCAGTACTTC
V: TRBV7-2; size: NA; D: TRBD1; J: TRBJ2-5; CDR3: CASSLPPGTGGWETQYF; DNA: TGTGCCAGCAGCCTGCCGCCCGGGACAGGGGGTTGGGAGACCCAGTACTTC
V: TRBV7-9; size: few; D: NA; J: TRBJ1-2; CDR3: CASSLDDRDIFYTF; DNA: TGTGCCAGCAGCTTAGACGACCGGGACATCTTCTACACCTTC
V: TRBV29-1; size: NA; D: NA; J: TRBJ2-7; CDR3: CSVVGSPASYEQYF; DNA: TGCAGCGTTGTCGGATCCCCTGCCTCCTACGAGCAGTACTTC
V: TRBV5-4; size: few; D: NA; J: TRBJ2-1; CDR3: CASSPSGDSYNEQFF; DNA: TGTGCCAGCAGCCCATCGGGAGATTCCTACAATGAGCAGTTCTTC
V: TRBV11-3; size: NA; D: TRBD1; J: TRBJ1-4; CDR3: CASSRGQGSNEKLFF; DNA: TGTGCCAGCAGCCGCGGACAGGGGAGCAATGAAAAACTGTTTTTT
V: TRBV11-2; size: NA; D: NA; J: TRBJ2-7; CDR3: CASSPSTSGAYEQYF; DNA: TGTGCCAGCAGCCCTAGTACTAGTGGTGCGTACGAGCAGTACTTC
V: TRBV7-9; size: once; D: TRBD2; J: TRBJ2-5; CDR3: CASSLGTSGRSETQYF; DNA: TGTGCCAGCAGCTTAGGGACAAGCGGGAGGAGTGAGACCCAGTACTTC
V: TRBV6-6; size: NA; D: NA; J: TRBJ2-5; CDR3: CASSALGGIQETQYF; DNA: TGTGCCAGCAGTGCACTGGGAGGCATCCAAGAGACCCAGTACTTC
V: TRBV7-3; size: NA; D: TRBD2; J: TRBJ2-4; CDR3: CASSPHNLAGVGAKNIQYF; DNA: TGTGCCAGCAGCCCGCATAATCTAGCGGGAGTGGGGGCCAAAAACATTCAGTACTTC
V: TRBV29-1; size: few; D: NA; J: TRBJ2-5; CDR3: CSVGNREKTQYF; DNA: TGCAGCGTGGGAAACAGGGAAAAGACCCAGTACTTC
V: TRBV18; size: NA; D: NA; J: TRBJ2-3; CDR3: CASSPQGNQITDTQYF; DNA: TGTGCCAGCTCACCACAGGGCAACCAGATTACAGATACGCAGTATTTT
V: TRBV4-1; size: NA; D: NA; J: TRBJ2-2; CDR3: CASSQDPGSGELFF; DNA: TGCGCCAGCAGCCAAGATCCGGGGTCCGGGGAGCTGTTTTTT
V: TRBV5-4; size: few; D: NA; J: TRBJ2-2; CDR3: CASSLDSYTGELFF; DNA: TGTGCCAGCAGCTTGGACAGTTACACCGGGGAGCTGTTTTTT
V: TRBV6-1; size: NA; D: NA; J: TRBJ1-5; CDR3: CASSEARDNQPQHF; DNA: TGTGCCAGCAGTGAAGCTAGGGACAATCAGCCCCAGCATTTT
V: TRBV18; size: many; D: NA; J: TRBJ2-1; CDR3: CASSPGDSYNEQFF; DNA: TGTGCCAGCTCACCAGGAGACAGCTACAATGAGCAGTTCTTC
V: TRBV6-1; size: NA; D: NA; J: TRBJ1-5; CDR3: CASELGDQPQHF; DNA: TGTGCCAGTGAGTTAGGGGATCAGCCCCAGCATTTT
V: TRBV5-4; size: NA; D: NA; J: TRBJ2-5; CDR3: CASSLGGLQETQYF; DNA: TGTGCCAGCAGCTTGGGTGGGCTACAAGAGACCCAGTACTTC
V: TRBV18; size: NA; D: NA; J: TRBJ1-1; CDR3: CASSPEDSGGAFF; DNA: TGTGCCAGCTCACCGGAAGACAGCGGCGGAGCTTTCTTT
V: TRBV4-1; size: NA; D: TRBD2; J: TRBJ2-5; CDR3: CASSRSGRSQETQYF; DNA: TGCGCCAGCAGCCGAAGCGGGAGGTCTCAAGAGACCCAGTACTTC
V: TRBV21-1; size: NA; D: NA; J: TRBJ1-1; CDR3: CASSKVDRPFNTEAFF; DNA: TGTGCCAGCAGCAAAGTAGATCGTCCGTTCAACACTGAAGCTTTCTTT
V: TRBV4-3; size: NA; D: NA; J: TRBJ1-6; CDR3: CASSQDPDTVNSPLHF; DNA: TGCGCCAGCAGCCAAGATCCGGACACAGTTAATTCACCCCTCCACTTT
V: TRBV5-1; size: once; D: TRBD2; J: TRBJ2-3; CDR3: CASRPNLLAGGLEDTQYF; DNA: TGCGCCAGCAGGCCCAACCTGCTAGCGGGGGGGTTAGAGGATACGCAGTATTTT
V: TRBV7-9; size: NA; D: NA; J: TRBJ1-3; CDR3: CASSLGYGDSGNTIYF; DNA: TGTGCCAGCAGCTTGGGGTACGGAGACTCTGGAAACACCATATATTTT
V: TRBV28; size: NA; D: NA; J: TRBJ2-1; CDR3: CASSALLSEQFF; DNA: TGTGCCAGCAGTGCCCTATTGAGTGAGCAGTTCTTC
V: TRBV11-2; size: NA; D: NA; J: TRBJ2-5; CDR3: CASSLDLGAKHQETQYF; DNA: TGTGCCAGCAGCCTAGATTTAGGCGCCAAGCACCAAGAGACCCAGTACTTC
V: TRBV12-5; size: NA; D: TRBD2; J: TRBJ2-5; CDR3: CASGFRGLAGEAEETQYF; DNA: TGTGCTAGTGGTTTCCGCGGACTAGCGGGAGAGGCTGAAGAGACCCAGTACTTC
V: TRBV7-9; size: NA; D: TRBD1; J: TRBJ2-1; CDR3: CASPTGSSYNEQFF; DNA: TGTGCCAGCCCGACAGGGAGCTCCTACAATGAGCAGTTCTTC
V: TRBV5-1; size: NA; D: NA; J: TRBJ2-7; CDR3: CASSFRGAYEQYF; DNA: TGCGCCAGCAGCTTCCGCGGAGCCTACGAGCAGTACTTC
V: TRBV10-1; size: NA; D: TRBD2; J: TRBJ2-7; CDR3: CASSESGTSRSSYEQYF; DNA: TGCGCCAGCAGTGAGTCGGGGACTAGCAGGAGCTCCTACGAGCAGTACTTC
V: TRBV9; size: NA; D: TRBD2; J: TRBJ2-5; CDR3: CASSVGTSSQETQYF; DNA: TGTGCCAGCAGCGTTGGGACTAGCAGCCAAGAGACCCAGTACTTC
V: TRBV7-9; size: NA; D: TRBD1; J: TRBJ1-6; CDR3: CASSLAGGGDRNSPLHF; DNA: TGTGCCAGCAGCTTAGCGGGTGGTGGGGACAGGAACTCACCCCTCCACTTT
V: TRBV10-2; size: once; D: NA; J: TRBJ1-1; CDR3: CASSESGQKLNTEAFF; DNA: TGCGCCAGCAGTGAGTCCGGACAGAAGCTTAACACTGAAGCTTTCTTT
V: TRBV9; size: NA; D: NA; J: TRBJ2-3; CDR3: CASSLTGHPSTDTQYF; DNA: TGTGCCAGCAGCCTTACGGGCCACCCTAGCACAGATACGCAGTATTTT
V: TRBV10-3; size: NA; D: TRBD1; J: TRBJ2-1; CDR3: CAISPGQYNEQFF; DNA: TGTGCCATCAGCCCGGGACAGTACAATGAGCAGTTCTTC
V: TRBV6-4; size: NA; D: TRBD2; J: TRBJ2-1; CDR3: CASSPALAGDYNEQFF; DNA: TGTGCCAGCAGCCCTGCGCTAGCGGGAGACTACAATGAGCAGTTCTTC
V: TRBV9; size: NA; D: TRBD2; J: TRBJ2-1; CDR3: CASSLAPTSGRAGEQFF; DNA: TGTGCCAGCAGCCTTGCCCCTACTAGCGGGAGGGCCGGTGAGCAGTTCTTC
V: TRBV4-1; size: few; D: NA; J: TRBJ1-2; CDR3: CASSQESTTYGYTF; DNA: TGCGCCAGCAGCCAAGAGTCTACCACCTATGGCTACACCTTC
V: TRBV2; size: few; D: TRBD1; J: TRBJ1-4; CDR3: CASKRGPNEKLFF; DNA: TGTGCCAGCAAGAGGGGGCCGAATGAAAAACTGTTTTTT
V: TRBV5-6; size: once; D: TRBD2; J: TRBJ2-7; CDR3: CASGPAGDMEQYF; DNA: TGTGCCAGCGGGCCCGCGGGGGATATGGAGCAGTACTTC
V: TRBV12-5; size: NA; D: NA; J: TRBJ2-1; CDR3: CASGLPTSLEEFF; DNA: TGTGCTAGTGGTTTGCCCACGTCCCTAGAAGAGTTCTTC
V: TRBV28; size: NA; D: TRBD2; J: TRBJ2-3; CDR3: CASSPATSGGGPDTQYF; DNA: TGTGCCAGCAGCCCCGCGACTAGCGGGGGGGGCCCAGATACGCAGTATTTT
V: TRBV5-1; size: many; D: NA; J: TRBJ2-7; CDR3: CASSLGGRYEQYF; DNA: TGCGCCAGCAGCTTGGGGGGCCGTTACGAGCAGTACTTC
V: TRBV15; size: NA; D: TRBD1; J: TRBJ2-4; CDR3: CATSRDHRGTYF; DNA: TGTGCCACCAGCAGAGATCACAGGGGCACGTACTTC